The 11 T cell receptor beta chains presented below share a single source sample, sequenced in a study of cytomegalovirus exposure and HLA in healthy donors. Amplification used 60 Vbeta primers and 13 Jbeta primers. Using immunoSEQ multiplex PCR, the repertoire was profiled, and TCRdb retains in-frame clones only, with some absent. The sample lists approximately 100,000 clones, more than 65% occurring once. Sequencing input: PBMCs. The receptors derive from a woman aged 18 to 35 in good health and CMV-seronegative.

The CDR3 DNA is TGTGCCAGTAGGGCCGGGACAGGGAGAGCCTCTACCCAAGAGACCCAGTACTTC. It encodes CASRAGTGRASTQETQYF. This sequence joins TRBV19 and TRBJ2-5; the match to TRBD1 covers 9 bases. The CDR3 consists of 18 residues. V shed 6 bases, J shed 1 base, and the junction held 15 bases outside the gene matches. Germline V lookup: CDR1 LNHDA, CDR2 SQIVND (reference sequence).

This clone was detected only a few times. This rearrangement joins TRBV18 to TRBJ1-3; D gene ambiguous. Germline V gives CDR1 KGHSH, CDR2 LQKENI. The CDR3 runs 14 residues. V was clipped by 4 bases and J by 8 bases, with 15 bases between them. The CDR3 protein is CASSRAERGYTIYF. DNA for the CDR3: TGTGCCAGCTCACGTGCGGAACGGGGATACACCATATATTTT.

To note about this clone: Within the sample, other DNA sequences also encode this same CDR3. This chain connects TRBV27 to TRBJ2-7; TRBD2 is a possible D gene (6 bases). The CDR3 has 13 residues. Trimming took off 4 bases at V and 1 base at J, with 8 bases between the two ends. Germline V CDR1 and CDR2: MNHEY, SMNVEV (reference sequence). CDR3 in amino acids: CASSSGRSYEQYF. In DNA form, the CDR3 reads TGTGCCAGCAGTTCCGGGAGATCCTACGAGCAGTACTTC.

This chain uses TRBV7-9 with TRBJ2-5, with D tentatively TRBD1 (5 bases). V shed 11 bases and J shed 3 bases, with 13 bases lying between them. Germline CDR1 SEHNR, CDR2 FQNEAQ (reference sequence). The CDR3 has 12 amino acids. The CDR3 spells CAGRLGEETQYF. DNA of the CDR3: TGTGCCGGACGTTTAGGGGAAGAGACCCAGTACTTC.

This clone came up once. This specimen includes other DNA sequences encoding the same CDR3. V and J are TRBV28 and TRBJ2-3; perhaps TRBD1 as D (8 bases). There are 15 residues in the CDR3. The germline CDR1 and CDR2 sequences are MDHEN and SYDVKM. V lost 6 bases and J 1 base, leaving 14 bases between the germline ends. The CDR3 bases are TGTGCCAGCAGCTCAACAGGGGGGGGCACAGATACGCAGTATTTT. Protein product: CASSSTGGGTDTQYF.

CDR3 sequence: CASSPSGLYHIGNTIYF. CDR3 DNA sequence: TGTGCCAGCAGTCCCAGTGGACTCTATCACATCGGAAACACCATATATTTT. The chain links TRBV27 to TRBJ1-3; D gene unclear. V shed 5 bases and J shed 4 bases, with 21 bases lying between them. CDR3 size: 17 residues. Germline V gene lookup returns CDR1 MNHEY and CDR2 SMNVEV (reference sequence).

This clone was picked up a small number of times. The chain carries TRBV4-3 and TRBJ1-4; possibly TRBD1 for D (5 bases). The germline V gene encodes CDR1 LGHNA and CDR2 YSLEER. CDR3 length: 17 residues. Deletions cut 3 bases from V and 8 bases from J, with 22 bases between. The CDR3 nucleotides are TGCGCCAGCAGCCAGGCGTCGGGTCTCCGGGGGAAGGAAAAACTGTTTTTT. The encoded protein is CASSQASGLRGKEKLFF.

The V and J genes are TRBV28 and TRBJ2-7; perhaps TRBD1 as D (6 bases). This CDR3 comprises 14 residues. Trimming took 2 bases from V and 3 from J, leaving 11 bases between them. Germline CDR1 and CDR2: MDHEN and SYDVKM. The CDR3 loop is CASSLPGTFYEQYF. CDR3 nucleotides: TGTGCCAGCAGTTTACCGGGGACATTCTACGAGCAGTACTTC.

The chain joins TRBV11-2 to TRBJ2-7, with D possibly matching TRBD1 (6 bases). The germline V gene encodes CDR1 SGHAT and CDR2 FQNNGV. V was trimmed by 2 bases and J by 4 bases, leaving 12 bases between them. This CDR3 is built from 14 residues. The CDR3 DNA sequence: TGTGCCAGCAGCTTACTACAGGGTGGATACGAGCAGTACTTC. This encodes CASSLLQGGYEQYF.

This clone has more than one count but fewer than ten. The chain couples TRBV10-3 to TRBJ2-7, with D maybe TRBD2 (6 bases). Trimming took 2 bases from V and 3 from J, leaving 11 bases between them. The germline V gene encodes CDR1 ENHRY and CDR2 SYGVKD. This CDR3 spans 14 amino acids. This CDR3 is CAISEGLGLYEQYF. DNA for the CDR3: TGTGCCATCAGTGAGGGGTTGGGACTCTACGAGCAGTACTTC.

The CDR3 protein is CAWSGLSQNQPQHF. As DNA, the CDR3 is TGTGCCTGGAGTGGACTGAGTCAAAATCAGCCCCAGCATTTT. The chain links TRBV30 to TRBJ1-5; D is uncertain. V lost 1 base and J lost 4, with 11 bases in between. The CDR3 consists of 14 residues. CDR1 GTSNPN and CDR2 SVGIG come from the germline V gene (reference sequence).